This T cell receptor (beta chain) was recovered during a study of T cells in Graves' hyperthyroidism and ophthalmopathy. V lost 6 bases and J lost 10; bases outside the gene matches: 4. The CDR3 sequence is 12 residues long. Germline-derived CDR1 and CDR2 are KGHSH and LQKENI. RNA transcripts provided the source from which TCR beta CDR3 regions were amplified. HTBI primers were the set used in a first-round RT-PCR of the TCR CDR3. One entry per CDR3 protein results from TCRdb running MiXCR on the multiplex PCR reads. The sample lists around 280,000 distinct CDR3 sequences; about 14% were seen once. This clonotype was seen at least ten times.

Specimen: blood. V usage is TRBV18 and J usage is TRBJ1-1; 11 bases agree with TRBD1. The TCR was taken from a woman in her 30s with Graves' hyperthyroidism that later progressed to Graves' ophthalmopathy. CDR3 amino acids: CASSPGQGAAFF. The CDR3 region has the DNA TGTGCCAGCTCCCCTGGACAGGGGGCAGCTTTCTTT.